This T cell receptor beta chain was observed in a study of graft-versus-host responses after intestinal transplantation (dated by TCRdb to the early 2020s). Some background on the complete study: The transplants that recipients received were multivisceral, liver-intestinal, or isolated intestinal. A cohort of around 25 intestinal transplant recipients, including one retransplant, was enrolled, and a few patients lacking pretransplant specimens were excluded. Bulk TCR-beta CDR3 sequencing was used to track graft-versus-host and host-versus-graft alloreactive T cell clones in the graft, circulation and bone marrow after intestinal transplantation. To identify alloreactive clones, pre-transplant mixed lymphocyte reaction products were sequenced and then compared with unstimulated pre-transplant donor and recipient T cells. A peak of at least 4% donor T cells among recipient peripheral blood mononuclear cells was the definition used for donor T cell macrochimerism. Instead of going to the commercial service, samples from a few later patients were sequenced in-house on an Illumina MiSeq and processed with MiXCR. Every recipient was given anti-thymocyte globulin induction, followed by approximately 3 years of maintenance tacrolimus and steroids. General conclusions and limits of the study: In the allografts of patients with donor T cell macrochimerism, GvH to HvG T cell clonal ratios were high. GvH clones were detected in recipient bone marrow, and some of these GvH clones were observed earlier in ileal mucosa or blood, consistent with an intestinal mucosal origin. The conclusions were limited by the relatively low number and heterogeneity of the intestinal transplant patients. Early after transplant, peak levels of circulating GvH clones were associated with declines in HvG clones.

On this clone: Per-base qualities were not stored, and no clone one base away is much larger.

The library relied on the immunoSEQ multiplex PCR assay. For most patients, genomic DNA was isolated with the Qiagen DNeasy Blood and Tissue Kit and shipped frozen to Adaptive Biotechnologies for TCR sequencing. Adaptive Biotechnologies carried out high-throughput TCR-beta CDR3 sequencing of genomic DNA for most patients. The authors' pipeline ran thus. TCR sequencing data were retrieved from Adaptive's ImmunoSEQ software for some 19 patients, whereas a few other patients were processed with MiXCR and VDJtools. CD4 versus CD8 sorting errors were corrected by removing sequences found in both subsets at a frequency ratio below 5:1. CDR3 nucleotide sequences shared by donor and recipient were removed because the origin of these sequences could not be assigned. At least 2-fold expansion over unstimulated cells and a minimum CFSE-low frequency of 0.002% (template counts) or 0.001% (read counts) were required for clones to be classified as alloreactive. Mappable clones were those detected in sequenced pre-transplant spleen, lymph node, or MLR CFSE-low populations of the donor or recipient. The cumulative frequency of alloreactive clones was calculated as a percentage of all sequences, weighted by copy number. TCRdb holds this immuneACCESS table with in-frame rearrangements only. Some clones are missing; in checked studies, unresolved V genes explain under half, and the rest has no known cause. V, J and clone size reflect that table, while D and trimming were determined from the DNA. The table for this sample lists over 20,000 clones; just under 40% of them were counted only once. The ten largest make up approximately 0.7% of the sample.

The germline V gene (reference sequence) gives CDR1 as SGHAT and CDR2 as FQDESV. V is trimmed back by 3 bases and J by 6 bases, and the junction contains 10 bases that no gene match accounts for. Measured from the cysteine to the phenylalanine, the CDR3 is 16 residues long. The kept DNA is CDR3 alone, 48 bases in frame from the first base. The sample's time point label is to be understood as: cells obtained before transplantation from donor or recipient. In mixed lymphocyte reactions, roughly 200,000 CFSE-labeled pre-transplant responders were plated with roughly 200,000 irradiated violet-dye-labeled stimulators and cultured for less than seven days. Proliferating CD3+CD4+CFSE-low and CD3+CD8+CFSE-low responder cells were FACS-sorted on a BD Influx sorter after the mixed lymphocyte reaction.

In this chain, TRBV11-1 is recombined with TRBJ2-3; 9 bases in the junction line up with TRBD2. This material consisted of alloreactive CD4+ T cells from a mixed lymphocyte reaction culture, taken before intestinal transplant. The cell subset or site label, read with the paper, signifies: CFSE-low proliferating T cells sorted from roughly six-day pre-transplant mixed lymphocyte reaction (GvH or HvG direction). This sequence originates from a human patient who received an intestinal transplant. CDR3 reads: CASSLFLAGGPDTQYF. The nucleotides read TGTGCCAGCAGCTTGTTTTTGGCGGGAGGGCCGGATACGCAGTATTTT.